This is a list of T cell receptor beta chains from one sample in a study of blood T cell repertoires in COVID-19. The repertoire was sequenced with immunoSEQ multiplex PCR; TCRdb's copy has only in-frame clones and lacks some. The table shows under 75,000 clones, with nearly 90% occurring only once. Material: peripheral blood. These receptors came from a man aged 55 to 70 with active COVID-19. Each CDR3 is given with its conserved first and last residue. A D gene is named only where the DNA matches it firmly. Size tells how often a clone was seen (once, few, many) or the class of an expanded clone, and some rows leave it out.

>TRBJ2-3|TRBD2|-|TRBV29-1
TGCAGCGTTCGGCGGGAGGGCCCCGCAGGTACGCAGTATTTT
CSVRREGPAGTQYF
>TRBJ1-3|-|few|TRBV19
TGTGCCAGTAGCCTCCTACTTGGAAACACCATATATTTT
CASSLLLGNTIYF
>TRBJ2-7|TRBD2|-|TRBV5-8
TGTGCCAGCGTGACTAGCGGGGGGTTCCCCTCCTACGAGCAGTACTTC
CASVTSGGFPSYEQYF
>TRBJ1-4|TRBD1|-|TRBV6-4
TGTGCCAGCGGTCTACAGGGGGCTTGTGAAAAACTGTTTTTT
CASGLQGACEKLFF
>TRBJ1-6|TRBD1|-|TRBV30
TGTGCCTGTTCGACAGGGCTAGACTCACCCCTCCACTTT
CACSTGLDSPLHF
>TRBJ2-7|-|-|TRBV28
TGTGCCAGCAGCGGCTCCCCTCGGGGGGAGCAGTACTTC
CASSGSPRGEQYF
>TRBJ2-5|-|-|TRBV6-1
TGTGCCAGCAGTGACGATCGACAGTACCAAGAGACCCAGTACTTC
CASSDDRQYQETQYF
>TRBJ1-2|TRBD1|-|TRBV5-1
TGCGCCAGCAGCACCCTGACAGGGTGGGATGGCTACACCTTC
CASSTLTGWDGYTF
>TRBJ2-5|-|-|TRBV19
TGTGCCAGTAGTTTCCGGGACATCGCTCGGGAGACCCAGTACTTC
CASSFRDIARETQYF
>TRBJ2-7|TRBD2|-|TRBV5-1
TGCGCCAGCAGCTGGTCTAGCGGGGCTCAAAGCTCCTACGAGCAGTACTTC
CASSWSSGAQSSYEQYF
>TRBJ2-1|-|-|TRBV20-1
TGCAGTGCTAGAGAGAACTATGAGCAGTTCTTC
CSARENYEQFF
>TRBJ1-2|TRBD1|-|TRBV5-1
TGCGCCAGCAGCTCCCCGGGACAGGGAAACTATGGCTACACCTTC
CASSSPGQGNYGYTF
>TRBJ2-6|-|-|TRBV21-1
TGTGCCAGCACCCGAACGGACAGGTCGATCTCTGGGGCCAACGTCCTGACTTTC
CASTRTDRSISGANVLTF
>TRBJ2-2|-|once|TRBV5-4
TGTGCCAGCAGCTTGGCCACGGGTGAACGTACCGGGGAGCTGTTTTTT
CASSLATGERTGELFF
>TRBJ2-7|TRBD1|few|TRBV7-9
TGTGCCAGCGCCGGGACAGGGAATACCTACGAGCAGTACTTC
CASAGTGNTYEQYF
>TRBJ1-1|-|-|TRBV5-4
TGTGCCAGCAGCTTGCAGTCGGGACAAACGTCTGAAGCTTTCTTT
CASSLQSGQTSEAFF
>TRBJ2-7|-|-|TRBV4-2
TGTGCCAGCAGCCAACCAGGGTCCTACGAGCAGTACTTC
CASSQPGSYEQYF
>TRBJ2-3|-|-|TRBV4-1
TGCGCCAGCAGCCAATTCACCGGAGCTAGCACAGATACGCAGTATTTT
CASSQFTGASTDTQYF
>TRBJ1-2|TRBD1|-|TRBV6-7
TGTGCCAGCATTCCGGACAGGGTCAGCGGCTACACCTTC
CASIPDRVSGYTF
>TRBJ2-6|-|-|TRBV24-1
TGTGCCACCAGTGACACCTACGGGCCTTCAACGAGGGACTCTGGGGCCAACGTCCTGACTTTC
CATSDTYGPSTRDSGANVLTF
>TRBJ2-7|TRBD1|once|TRBV6-5
TGTGCCAGCATTACCGGGACAGTGGGGTACGAGCAGTACTTC
CASITGTVGYEQYF
>TRBJ1-5|-|once|TRBV11-2
TGTGCCAGCAGCCCTGGCGCGGGGGGCAGCAATCAGCCCCAGCATTTT
CASSPGAGGSNQPQHF
>TRBJ1-1|TRBD1|-|TRBV5-6
TGTGCCAGCATGCCCAACAGGGGGCTGAACACTGAAGCTTTCTTT
CASMPNRGLNTEAFF
>TRBJ2-7|TRBD2|-|TRBV5-3
TGTGCCAGAAGCTCGGGAGGGCGGGAGTTTACCTACGAGCAGTACTTC
CARSSGGREFTYEQYF
>TRBJ2-3|TRBD1|-|TRBV24-1
TGTGCCACCAGTGCTACAGGGGGGACAGATACGCAGTATTTT
CATSATGGTDTQYF
>TRBJ2-5|-|-|TRBV29-1
TGCAGCGTTGGTCTTGAGACCCAGTACTTC
CSVGLETQYF
>TRBJ1-2|-|-|TRBV19
TGTGCCAGTAGTATACAGGGAATAGATAGCTACACCTTC
CASSIQGIDSYTF